These 21 T cell receptor beta chains came from one sample sequenced in a study of memory CD4+ T cells and cytomegalovirus serostatus. Sequencing was performed with immunoSEQ multiplex PCR; in TCRdb, only in-frame clones are kept and a portion is missing. In the table there are approximately 50,000 clones, around 79% of which are singletons. Single viable CD3+CD4+CD8-CD45RO+ cells were sorted as the memory CD4+ T cells. The sample comprised memory CD4+ T cells from blood. The receptors shown here come from an adult in good health and CMV-seropositive.

This chain connects TRBV4-2 to TRBJ2-5; no definite D call. The germline gives CDR1 LGHNA, CDR2 YNFKEQ. The germline V and J ends were trimmed by 5 bases and 7 bases, with 8 bases remaining between them. The CDR3 covers 11 residues. DNA of the CDR3: TGTGCCAGCAGCTTACGTGGGACCCAGTACTTC. Translation: CASSLRGTQYF.

This clone was observed a single time. The gene calls are TRBV7-2 and TRBJ2-5; TRBD2 aligns across 7 bases. Germline V CDR1 and CDR2: SGHTA, FQGNSA. The CDR3 totals 16 residues. With V trimmed by 0 bases and J by 2 bases, 6 bases remained unmatched. CDR3 DNA sequence: TGTGCCAGCAGCTTAGCGGCGGGCGGGGGTCAAGAGACCCAGTACTTC. Translating it yields CASSLAAGGGQETQYF.

The V and J genes are TRBV7-2 and TRBJ2-7; 9 nucleotides line up with TRBD1. From germline, CDR1 is SGHTA and CDR2 FQGNSA. V gave up 5 bases and J gave up 7 bases; unmatched junction bases: 6. CDR3 size: 13 residues. This chain's CDR3 is CASSAGQGLEQYV. CDR3 DNA sequence: TGTGCCAGCAGCGCCGGACAGGGGTTAGAGCAGTACGTC.

The chain carries TRBV5-4 and TRBJ1-1, with 8 nucleotides matching TRBD1. CDR3 length: 14 amino acids. J gave up 4 bases and V 3 bases, and 5 bases lay outside the gene matches. CDR1 and CDR2 from the germline V gene are SGHNT and YYREEE (reference sequence). The CDR3 nucleotides read TGTGCCAGCAGCTGGGGACAGGCCCTCACTGAAGCTTTCTTT. Its translation: CASSWGQALTEAFF. The variable domain in full, with the rest retrieved from reference TRBV5-4 and TRBJ1-1, is ETGVTQSPTHLIKTRGQQVTLRCSSQSGHNTVSWYQQALGQGPQFIFQYYREEENGRGNFPPRFSGLQFPNYSSELNVNALELDDSALYLCASSWGQALTEAFFGQGTRLTVV.

The rearrangement joins TRBV15 to TRBJ1-5; weak D call: TRBD1 (5 bases). V was pared by 0 bases and J by 7 bases, with 10 bases between. CDR3 length equals 14 residues. The germline CDR1 and CDR2 sequences are LNHNV and YYDKDF (reference sequence). CDR3 loop: CATSRDRVGQPQHF. In DNA, the CDR3 is TGTGCCACCAGCAGAGACAGGGTTGGGCAGCCCCAGCATTTT.

V and J are TRBV7-9 and TRBJ2-1; 8 bases align to TRBD2. The CDR3 sequence is 15 residues long. V gave up 4 bases and J gave up 7 bases; unmatched junction bases: 9. Germline V gene lookup returns CDR1 SEHNR and CDR2 FQNEAQ (reference sequence). Written as DNA, the CDR3 is TGTGCCAGCAGCTCAAGCGGGAGAACTGGGAATGAGCAGTTCTTC. It translates to CASSSSGRTGNEQFF.

The rearrangement uses TRBV5-1 and TRBJ2-7; TRBD2 matches at 13 bases. This CDR3 region has 17 residues. CDR1 is SGHRS and CDR2 is YFSETQ in the germline V gene. The junction had 12 bases not matched to a gene; V was cut back by 4 bases and J by 5 bases. CDR3 region: CASSLYPRTSGSNEQYF. CDR3 coding DNA: TGCGCCAGCAGCCTCTACCCCCGGACTAGCGGGAGCAACGAGCAGTACTTC.

About this clone itself: A read error may produce the germline difference seen at one junction end. V gene TRBV6-1 combines with J gene TRBJ1-4, with 7 positions matching TRBD1. Germline CDR1 reads MNHNS; CDR2 reads SASEGT. CDR3 length equals 15 residues. This CDR3 is CASSESLRGPKSTRF. The CDR3 DNA follows: TGTGCCAGCAGTGAAAGTTTAAGGGGGCCTAAATCCACCCGATTT.

The chain uses TRBV5-6 and TRBJ2-3; D may be TRBD1 (6 bases). Trimming took 0 bases from V and 7 from J, leaving 12 bases between them. This CDR3 contains 14 residues. CDR1 is SGHDT, CDR2 YYEEEE, per germline. CDR3 DNA sequence: TGTGCCAGCAGCTTGGTAGGTCAGGGGAATACGCAGTATTTT. Residues: CASSLVGQGNTQYF.

J is TRBJ2-5 and V is TRBV5-6; no firm D call. Germline V gene sequence: CDR1 SGHDT, CDR2 YYEEEE. CDR3 length: 11 residues. Trimming shortened V by 4 bases and J by 5 bases, and 6 bases separated the two germline ends. For the CDR3, the DNA is TGTGCCAGCAGCCAGAAGGAGACCCAGTACTTC. Its protein is CASSQKETQYF.

This CDR3 is CASSKYPRGTQYF. CDR3 in DNA: TGTGCCAGCAGCAAATACCCACGCGGGACCCAGTACTTC. This chain links TRBV21-1 with TRBJ2-5; the table names TRBD2, a call not compared with the DNA. TRBV21-1 is marked as a pseudogene. This CDR3 region has 13 residues.

This clone has just a few counts. This sequence joins TRBV6-1 and TRBJ2-7, with D uncertain. Per the germline V gene, CDR1 is MNHNS and CDR2 is SASEGT. CDR3 length: 12 residues. V was pared by 2 bases and J by 5 bases, with 7 bases between. The CDR3 DNA reads TGTGCCAGCAGTGAATCAGTAAACGAGCAGTACGTC. It encodes CASSESVNEQYV.

The chain couples TRBV9 to TRBJ2-5; D is perhaps TRBD2 (5 bases). The V and J ends lost 0 bases and 3 bases respectively, with 12 bases between them. Germline-derived CDR1 and CDR2 are SGDLS and YYNGEE. The CDR3 consists of 15 residues. The DNA of the CDR3 is TGTGCCAGCAGCGTAGGCACGGGGTCAGAAGAGACCCAGTACTTC. Translation: CASSVGTGSEETQYF. Together with reference TRBV9 and TRBJ2-5, the CDR3 gives the full variable domain: DSGVTQTPKHLITATGQRVTLRCSPRSGDLSVYWYQQSLDQGLQFLIQYYNGEERAKGNILERFSAQQFPDLHSELNLSSLELGDSALYFCASSVGTGSEETQYFGPGTRLLVL.

This clone was seen a handful of times. V usage is TRBV6-6 and J usage is TRBJ1-2, with no clear D. V gave up 4 bases and J gave up 4 bases, with 10 bases separating them. The germline V gene has CDR1 MNHNY and CDR2 SVGAGI (reference sequence). The CDR3 is 13 amino acids. CDR3 region: CASSSQQAYGYTF. In DNA, the CDR3 is TGTGCCAGCAGTTCCCAGCAGGCCTATGGCTACACCTTC.

This clone was detected only once. The J gene is TRBJ2-5, the V gene TRBV9; 7 nucleotides agree with TRBD2. After removal of 0 bases from V and 0 bases from J, the junction contained 8 bases not matched to a gene. The CDR3 loop spans 17 amino acids. Germline CDR1 SGDLS, CDR2 YYNGEE. CDR3 nucleotides: TGTGCCAGCAGCGTAGCGTTCGCGGGAGCGGACCAAGAGACCCAGTACTTC. Protein product: CASSVAFAGADQETQYF.

This chain connects TRBV6-5 to TRBJ2-1; TRBD1 is a possible D gene (6 bases). The V end lost 6 bases, the J end lost 7 bases, and 19 bases lay between the germline ends. The CDR3 runs to 15 residues. The germline CDR1 and CDR2 sequences are MNHEY and SVGAGI. Here the CDR3 DNA reads TGTGCCAGCAGCCCCCGGCCATCGCAGGGGAATGAGCAGTTCTTC. Protein product: CASSPRPSQGNEQFF.

This clone has only one observation. This chain connects TRBV5-1 to TRBJ2-3; tentative D call: TRBD2 (6 bases). The ends were cut back, 2 bases at V and 2 bases at J, with 12 bases in the middle. CDR3 size: 15 residues. Germline-derived CDR1 and CDR2 are SGHRS and YFSETQ. The CDR3 nucleotides are TGCGCCAGCAGCTTAAGCGGGCCGGCCACAGATACGCAGTATTTT. Its translation is CASSLSGPATDTQYF.

The V and J genes are TRBV4-1 and TRBJ2-3; 9 bases are a match to TRBD2. CDR1 is MGHRA and CDR2 is YSYEKL in the germline V gene. The CDR3 has 16 residues. Trimming cost V 9 bases and J 1 base; bases outside gene matches: 11. The CDR3 sequence: CASSGDSGRGTDTQYF. CDR3 DNA sequence: TGCGCCAGTTCGGGGGATAGCGGGAGAGGCACAGATACGCAGTATTTT.

The chain combines TRBV30 with TRBJ1-2, with unresolved D. The CDR3 covers 13 residues. V was trimmed by 1 base and J by 8 bases, leaving 14 bases between them. Germline lookup yields CDR1 GTSNPN and CDR2 SVGIG (reference sequence). CDR3 DNA sequence: TGTGCCTGGAGTGCCGTCGGGCTTGGGGGCTACACCTTC. Translating it yields CAWSAVGLGGYTF. The whole variable domain, remainder taken from reference TRBV30 and TRBJ1-2, is SQTIHQWPATLVQPVGSPLSLECTVEGTSNPNLYWYRQAAGRGLQLLFYSVGIGQISSEVPQNLSASRPQDRQFILSSKKLLLSDSGFYLCAWSAVGLGGYTFGSGTRLTVV.

The chain recombines TRBV28 with TRBJ1-2; D may be TRBD1 (5 bases). V was pared by 6 bases and J by 1 base, with 6 bases between. CDR1 and CDR2 (germline): MDHEN, SYDVKM. The CDR3 is 12 residues long. DNA of the CDR3: TGTGCCAGCAGCGGACATAACTATGGCTACACCTTC. Its protein is CASSGHNYGYTF.

The chain is built from TRBV28 and TRBJ2-3, with TRBD2 matching 11 bases. The ends lost 5 bases at V and 1 base at J; junction bases unmatched: 5. This CDR3 is built from 16 residues. The germline CDR1 and CDR2 sequences are MDHEN and SYDVKM. The CDR3 reads CASSLLAGGRTDTQYF. CDR3 DNA sequence: TGTGCCAGCAGTCTTCTAGCGGGGGGACGCACAGATACGCAGTATTTT.